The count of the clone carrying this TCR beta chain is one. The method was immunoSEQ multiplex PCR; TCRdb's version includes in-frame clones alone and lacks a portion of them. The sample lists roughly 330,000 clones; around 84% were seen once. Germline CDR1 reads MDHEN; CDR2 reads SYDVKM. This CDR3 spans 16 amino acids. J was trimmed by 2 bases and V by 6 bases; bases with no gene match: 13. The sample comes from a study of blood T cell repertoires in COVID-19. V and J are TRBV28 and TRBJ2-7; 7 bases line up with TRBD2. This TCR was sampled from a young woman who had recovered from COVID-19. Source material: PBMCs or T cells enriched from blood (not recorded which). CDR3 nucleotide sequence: TGTGCCAGCAGCCCCGGGGCGGGAGCCAATACCTACGAGCAGTACTTC. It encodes CASSPGAGANTYEQYF.